These 6 T cell receptor beta chains originate from one sample sequenced in a study of blood T cell repertoires in COVID-19. Produced via immunoSEQ multiplex PCR; TCRdb's table is partial and in-frame only. Of approximately 300,000 clones listed, about 89% were seen once; the top ten hold 5.2%. Sequencing was carried out using PBMCs or T cells enriched from blood (not recorded which). These receptors were collected from a man aged 55 to 70 who had recovered from COVID-19.

This chain joins TRBV6-5 and TRBJ2-5, with 8 bases that match TRBD1. After removal of 2 bases from V and 2 bases from J, the junction contained 7 bases not matched to a gene. The length of the CDR3 is 16 residues. Per germline, CDR1 MNHEY and CDR2 SVGAGI. The CDR3 DNA follows: TGTGCCAGCAGTTACACGTGGGACAGGCCACAAGAGACCCAGTACTTC. Its translation is CASSYTWDRPQETQYF.

This chain links TRBV18 with TRBJ2-7; 10 bases match TRBD2. The CDR3 is made up of 18 amino acids. J lost 4 bases, V lost 0 bases, and 12 bases had no gene match. From germline, CDR1 is KGHSH and CDR2 LQKENI. The CDR3 region is CASSPPSGGRAGGYEQYF. The DNA for the CDR3 is TGTGCCAGCTCACCACCATCAGGGGGTCGAGCGGGAGGGTACGAGCAGTACTTC.

The J gene is TRBJ2-2, the V gene TRBV3-1 (or the pseudogene TRBV3-2); D gene uncertain. Trimming pared 4 bases from V and 0 bases from J, leaving 6 bases between. Germline assignment: CDR1 LGHDT and CDR2 YNNKEL (reference sequence). This CDR3 is built from 14 residues. The CDR3 spells CASSPFSNTGELFF. CDR3 DNA: TGTGCCAGCAGCCCGTTCTCGAACACCGGGGAGCTGTTTTTT.

V usage is TRBV14 and J usage is TRBJ2-7; 7 nucleotides match TRBD2. The germline gives CDR1 SGHDN, CDR2 FVKESK. The CDR3 totals 14 residues. The V gene end was trimmed by 1 base and the J gene end by 6 bases; junction bases not matched to a gene: 6. In nucleotides, the CDR3 is TGTGCCAGCAGCCAAGCGGTAGCGGGTGTCGAGCAGTACTTC. It codes for CASSQAVAGVEQYF.

The rearrangement uses TRBV25-1 and TRBJ1-5; tentative D call: TRBD1 (5 bases). The CDR3 sequence is 14 residues long. Trimming took 4 bases from V and 3 from J, leaving 10 bases between them. CDR1 is MGHDK and CDR2 is SYGVNS in the germline V gene. CDR3: CASSGVGLNQPQHF. Written as DNA, the CDR3 is TGTGCCAGCAGTGGGGTGGGACTCAATCAGCCCCAGCATTTT.

J is TRBJ2-7 and V is TRBV5-1; TRBD2 might be the D (7 bases). This CDR3 has 15 residues. V was clipped by 2 bases and J by 3 bases, with 15 bases between them. Per the germline V gene, CDR1 is SGHRS and CDR2 is YFSETQ. DNA for the CDR3: TGCGCCAGCAGCTTCGGGGGGCAACCCAACTACGAGCAGTACTTC. Encoded protein: CASSFGGQPNYEQYF.